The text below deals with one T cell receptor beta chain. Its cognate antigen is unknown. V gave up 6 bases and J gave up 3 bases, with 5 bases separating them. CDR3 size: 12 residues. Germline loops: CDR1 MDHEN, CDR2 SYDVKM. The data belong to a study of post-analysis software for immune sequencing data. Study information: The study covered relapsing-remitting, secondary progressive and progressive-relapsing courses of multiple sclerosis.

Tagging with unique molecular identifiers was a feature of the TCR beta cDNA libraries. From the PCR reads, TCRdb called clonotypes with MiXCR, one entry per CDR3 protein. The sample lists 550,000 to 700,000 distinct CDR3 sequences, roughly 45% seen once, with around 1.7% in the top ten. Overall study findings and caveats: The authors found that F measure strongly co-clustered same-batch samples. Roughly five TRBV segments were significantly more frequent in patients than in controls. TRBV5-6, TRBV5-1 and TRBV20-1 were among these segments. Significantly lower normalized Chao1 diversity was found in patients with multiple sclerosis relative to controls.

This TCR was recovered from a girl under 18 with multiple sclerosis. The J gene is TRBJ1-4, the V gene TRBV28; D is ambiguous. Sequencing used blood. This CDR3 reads CASRPANEKLFF. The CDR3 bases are TGTGCCAGCAGGCCAGCTAATGAAAAACTGTTTTTT.